Listed here are 7 T cell receptor beta chains from one sample, sequenced in a study of CD8 T cells in ankylosing spondylitis. Overall study findings and caveats: A TCR beta motif of eight highly homologous variants appeared characteristic of ankylosing spondylitis blood.

TCRdb called the 5' RACE reads again in MiXCR, with one record for every CDR3 protein. The sample shows 500,000 to 550,000 distinct CDR3 sequences, roughly 13% of them seen only once. These TCRs' antigens remain unknown. Source material: blood, either unsorted or a sorted T cell fraction (not recorded which). The receptor source for this set is a male donor with ankylosing spondylitis.

The chain combines TRBV30 with TRBJ2-1, with D possibly called TRBD1 or TRBD2 (6 bases each). Trimming left V 2 bases short and J 4 bases short, with 12 bases between. This CDR3 comprises 14 residues. Germline-derived CDR1 and CDR2 are GTSNPN and SVGIG (reference sequence). The CDR3 nucleotides are TGTGCCTGGAGTAGAGGAGGGGGGTACAATGAGCAGTTCTTC. Translated, it gives CAWSRGGGYNEQFF. Together with reference TRBV30 and TRBJ2-1, the CDR3 gives the full variable domain: SQTIHQWPATLVQPVGSPLSLECTVEGTSNPNLYWYRQAAGRGLQLLFYSVGIGQISSEVPQNLSASRPQDRQFILSSKKLLLSDSGFYLCAWSRGGGYNEQFFGPGTRLTVL.

This chain connects TRBV5-6 to TRBJ2-5, with D hard to call. Germline CDR1 SGHDT, CDR2 YYEEEE. Trimming stripped 0 bases from V and 1 base from J, with 13 bases between. This CDR3 is built from 16 residues. The CDR3, as DNA: TGTGCCAGCAGCTTGGGAGTAGGCGCGGTCCAAGAGACCCAGTACTTC. This translates into CASSLGVGAVQETQYF.

This clonotype occurred a few times. The CDR3 DNA reads as TGCGCCAGCAGCCCCAAGCTGGACAGGGGGCAAAAGAGCAATCAGCCCCAGCATTTT. Encoded protein: CASSPKLDRGQKSNQPQHF. V usage is TRBV5-1 and J usage is TRBJ1-5; 11 bases are a match to TRBD1. The CDR3 is made up of 19 amino acids. Germline V gene lookup returns CDR1 SGHRS and CDR2 YFSETQ. Trimming at V came to 4 bases and at J to 1 base, leaving 13 bases not matched to a gene.

The V and J genes are TRBV12-3 or TRBV12-4 and TRBJ2-1, with D maybe TRBD2 (6 bases). The V gene lost 5 bases and the J gene lost 2 bases, with 13 bases spanning the gap. The CDR3 is 15 residues long. The CDR3 sequence: CASSLGAGPYNEQFF. DNA for the CDR3: TGTGCCAGCAGTCTAGGCGCGGGACCCTACAATGAGCAGTTCTTC.

This clonotype was seen more than once but under ten times. This chain connects TRBV5-4 to TRBJ2-1, with 14 bases aligning to TRBD2. This CDR3 is 16 amino acids long. Trimming took 3 bases from V and 9 from J; bases not matched to a gene: 8. CDR1 and CDR2 from the germline V gene are SGHNT and YYREEE (reference sequence). The CDR3 coding sequence is TGTGCCAGCAGCTCCCCGGGACTAGCGGGGGAGGGTGAGCAGTTCTTC. Amino acid sequence: CASSSPGLAGEGEQFF.

This clonotype was seen a few times. This chain joins TRBV7-9 and TRBJ1-1, with 11 bases that match TRBD1. The V and J ends lost 6 bases and 10 bases, in that order; junction bases with no gene match: 7. The CDR3 is made up of 13 amino acids. Germline V gene data show CDR1 as SEHNR and CDR2 as FQNEAQ (reference sequence). The CDR3 here is CASSGQGASAAFF. CDR3 coding DNA: TGTGCCAGCAGTGGACAGGGGGCTAGTGCAGCTTTCTTT.

This chain joins TRBV3-1 and TRBJ2-1; D is possibly TRBD1 (6 bases). Germline CDR1 LGHDT, CDR2 YNNKEL (reference sequence). V was pared by 3 bases and J by 14 bases, with 20 bases between. The CDR3 has 14 amino acids. The CDR3 reads CASSQWEREKGEFF. CDR3 nucleotide sequence: TGTGCCAGCAGCCAGTGGGAAAGGGAGAAGGGGGAGTTCTTC.